Below are 18 T cell receptor beta chains sequenced from a single sample in a study of T-cell reconstitution after alpha-beta-depleted transplantation in children. As it was prepared, the TCRbeta library received unique molecular identifiers. A single record per CDR3 protein comes from TCRdb applying MiXCR to the PCR reads. This repertoire shows approximately 390,000 distinct CDR3 sequences, 9.5% to 13% found once; its top ten account for roughly 6%. The material was PBMCs from the stem cell graft donor, obtained from the stem cell graft. These receptors all stem from a human donor who donated a stem cell graft to a child with acute myeloid leukemia.

This chain joins TRBV30 and TRBJ2-3; perhaps TRBD2 as D (6 bases). Germline CDR1 reads GTSNPN; CDR2 reads SVGIG (reference sequence). The length of the CDR3 is 12 residues. V gave up 4 bases and J gave up 1 base, with 6 bases separating them. The CDR3 loop is CAWTSGTDTQYF. The CDR3 nucleotides are TGTGCCTGGACTAGCGGCACAGATACGCAGTATTTT.

The CDR3 nucleotides are TGTGCCAGCAGCTTAAAAGGGGTTCAAGAGACCCAGTACTTC. It yields the protein CASSLKGVQETQYF. The V and J genes are TRBV7-2 and TRBJ2-5; D perhaps matches TRBD1 (5 bases). CDR1 and CDR2 from the germline V gene are SGHTA and FQGNSA. This CDR3 region has 14 residues. Trimming pared 2 bases from V and 2 bases from J, leaving 9 bases between. The full variable domain, completed using reference TRBV7-2 and TRBJ2-5, is GAGVSQSPSNKVTEKGKDVELRCDPISGHTALYWYRQSLGQGLEFLIYFQGNSAPDKSGLPSDRFSAERTGGSVSTLTIQRTQQEDSAVYLCASSLKGVQETQYFGPGTRLLVL.

V gene TRBV6-6 combines with J gene TRBJ2-1; D might be TRBD2 (5 bases). V lost 8 bases and J lost 5, with 10 bases in between. CDR1 is MNHNY, CDR2 SVGAGI, per germline (reference sequence). The CDR3 totals 12 residues. The CDR3 bases are TGTGCCAGCGGGAGAAGAAACAATGAGCAGTTCTTC. Its protein product is CASGRRNNEQFF.

There are a few counts of this clonotype. The chain joins TRBV27 to TRBJ1-6, with TRBD1 matching 9 bases. V gave up 4 bases and J gave up 3 bases; unmatched junction bases: 7. This CDR3 is built from 17 residues. Looked up from germline, CDR1 is MNHEY and CDR2 is SMNVEV (reference sequence). CDR3 nucleotide sequence: TGTGCCAGCAGTTCTTGGACAGGGGCGATCTATAATTCACCCCTCCACTTT. Its translation: CASSSWTGAIYNSPLHF.

This clonotype was detected only a few times. This chain links TRBV6-5 with TRBJ1-2, with D tentatively TRBD1 (5 bases). CDR1 and CDR2 from the germline V gene are MNHEY and SVGAGI. The CDR3 is 13 amino acids. With 2 bases removed from V and 3 bases from J, the gap between germline ends came to 7 bases. CDR3 DNA: TGTGCCAGCAGTTACGTAGGGGACTATGGCTACACCTTC. This gives the protein CASSYVGDYGYTF.

The V call is TRBV10-3, the J call TRBJ2-1, with TRBD1 identical over 9 bases. Germline V gives CDR1 ENHRY, CDR2 SYGVKD. The length of the CDR3 is 14 residues. Losses at the gene ends were 4 bases for V and 9 bases for J; bases not matched to a gene: 7. The CDR3: CAISAPGTGFEQFF. The CDR3 nucleotides read TGTGCCATCAGTGCCCCAGGGACAGGGTTTGAGCAGTTCTTC.

This clonotype was counted a few times. The V gene is TRBV12-3 or TRBV12-4, the J gene TRBJ1-5, with TRBD1 as a possible D gene (5 bases). Trimming removed 5 bases from V and 2 bases from J, with 10 bases in between. The CDR3 extends over 14 amino acids. The CDR3 spells CASSPGSGNQPQHF. The DNA of the CDR3 is TGTGCCAGCAGTCCAGGGAGTGGCAATCAGCCCCAGCATTTT.

This clonotype was detected ten times or more. This chain links TRBV12-3 or TRBV12-4 with TRBJ1-1; tentative D call: TRBD1 (6 bases). CDR3 length: 15 residues. V lost 3 bases and J 1 base, leaving 12 bases between the germline ends. CDR3 residues: CASSLGGLANTEAFF. Here the CDR3 DNA reads TGTGCCAGCAGTTTGGGGGGGCTTGCGAACACTGAAGCTTTCTTT.

This clonotype was detected only a few times. V and J are TRBV18 and TRBJ1-6; 7 positions match TRBD1. This CDR3 comprises 14 residues. Trimming cost V 5 bases and J 6 bases; bases outside gene matches: 4. Germline V lookup: CDR1 KGHSH, CDR2 LQKENI. CDR3 DNA sequence: TGTGCCAGCTCAAAGACAGGGACTAATTCACCCCTCCACTTT. Translation gives CASSKTGTNSPLHF.

This chain joins TRBV5-1 and TRBJ2-7; D remains unclear. V was clipped by 1 base and J by 0 bases, with 8 bases between them. The CDR3 has 14 amino acids. Germline V lookup: CDR1 SGHRS, CDR2 YFSETQ. In DNA, the CDR3 is TGCGCCAGCAGCTTGACACAGAGCTCCTACGAGCAGTACTTC. Residues: CASSLTQSSYEQYF.

The rearrangement uses TRBV15 and TRBJ2-5; D is uncertain. The CDR3 is 13 amino acids. Trimming took 0 bases from V and 3 from J, leaving 5 bases between them. The V gene's germline CDR1 is LNHNV and CDR2 YYDKDF (reference sequence). In nucleotides, the CDR3 is TGTGCCACCAGCAGAGACGGTAAAGAGACCCAGTACTTC. This translates into CATSRDGKETQYF.

As concerns this clonotype: One end of the junction does not line up with germline, which may come from a read error. The gene calls are TRBV14 and TRBJ2-7; TRBD2 agrees at 13 bases. CDR1 is SGHDN, CDR2 FVKESK, per germline. This CDR3 spans 15 amino acids. CDR3 bases: TGTGCCAGCAGCCATTCCGGGACTAGCGGGAAACAAGGCGACTTC. This sequence encodes CASSHSGTSGKQGDF.

This clonotype was seen a handful of times. The chain joins TRBV3-1 to TRBJ2-1; D unresolved. The V end was cut by 0 bases, the J end by 0 bases, with 6 bases between. The CDR3 consists of 15 residues. Germline lookup yields CDR1 LGHDT and CDR2 YNNKEL (reference sequence). CDR3 in amino acids: CASSQDAGSYNEQFF. CDR3 nucleotide sequence: TGTGCCAGCAGCCAAGATGCTGGCTCCTACAATGAGCAGTTCTTC.

This clonotype was seen repeatedly, ten times or more. The chain has TRBV20-1 and TRBJ2-3, with TRBD2 matching over 9 bases. The CDR3 covers 14 residues. Losses at the gene ends were 5 bases for V and 4 bases for J; bases not matched to a gene: 7. Germline CDR1 and CDR2: DFQATT and SNEGSKA (reference sequence). The chain's CDR3 is CSAPASGISDTQYF. CDR3 sequence (DNA): TGCAGTGCTCCCGCTAGCGGGATCTCAGATACGCAGTATTTT.

The chain has TRBV29-1 and TRBJ2-7; 8 bases line up with TRBD2. Germline CDR1 SQVTM, CDR2 ANQGSEA. This CDR3 contains 13 residues. V shed 7 bases and J 6 bases; nucleotides not matched to a gene: 11. The CDR3 DNA follows: TGCAGCGCCCGGGAGGGGTTGGGATTCGAGCAGTACTTC. Residues: CSAREGLGFEQYF.

This clonotype has ten or more counts. This chain joins TRBV4-1 and TRBJ2-4; unclear D gene. CDR3 length: 15 amino acids. V was cut by 0 bases and J by 6 bases, with 12 bases left in between. The germline V gene encodes CDR1 MGHRA and CDR2 YSYEKL. CDR3 in amino acids: CASSQDRAGTNIQYF. The CDR3 nucleotides read TGCGCCAGCAGCCAAGATAGGGCCGGCACAAACATTCAGTACTTC.

The genes are TRBV3-1 and TRBJ2-1; the match to TRBD2 covers 16 bases. This CDR3 contains 19 residues. Trimming took 6 bases from V and 0 from J; bases not matched to a gene: 8. The germline gives CDR1 LGHDT, CDR2 YNNKEL (reference sequence). The CDR3 region is CASSPSGLAGGGSYNEQFF. The CDR3 bases are TGTGCCAGCAGTCCCTCGGGACTAGCGGGAGGGGGCTCCTACAATGAGCAGTTCTTC.

The chain combines TRBV21-1 with TRBJ1-1; the DNA was not used to check the table's D call, TRBD1. TRBV21-1 is termed a pseudogene. The CDR3 is 15 amino acids. The CDR3 reads CASRTTGLENTEAFF. CDR3 sequence (DNA): TGTGCCAGCAGGACAACAGGGTTGGAGAACACTGAAGCTTTCTTT.